This TCR beta chain was retrieved from a study of CD8+CD57+ T cells in acquired aplastic anemia. Study summary: Sorted CD4+ and CD8+ cells yielded about 3 ug of DNA on average.

Whole-study results and caveats: Significance was not reached for CD8+ Simpson's diversity between patients and controls. The number of CD8+ CDR3 sequences shared by patients and controls was 25 to 35.

The CDR3 length is 18 residues. V lost 3 bases and J lost 2; bases outside the gene matches: 8. CDR1 is LNHDA and CDR2 is SQIVND in the germline V gene (reference sequence). Genomic DNA provided the template from which TCR beta VDJ and CDR3 profiles were obtained. Each CDR3 protein is one row after TCRdb ran MiXCR on the reads. The data show about 250,000 distinct CDR3 sequences, approximately 45% seen once. Note on this clonotype: Its specificity is unknown.

Flow cytometry had shown expanded CD8+CD57+ cells in the patients chosen for sequencing. Prior therapy had not been administered to any patient at the time of blood sampling. The sample consisted of sorted CD4+, CD8+, or CD8+CD57+ T cells (not recorded which) from PBMCs. This sequence originates from a human donor with aplastic anemia. This chain uses TRBV19 with TRBJ1-5; 12 bases are shared with TRBD1. Here the CDR3 DNA reads TGTGCCAGTAGTATTAGGGGGACAGGGGGCAGAGGCAATCAGCCCCAGCATTTT. It yields the protein CASSIRGTGGRGNQPQHF.